These 31 T cell receptor beta chains originate from one sample sequenced in a study of a mutant IDH1 vaccine in newly diagnosed glioma. Sequencing was performed with immunoSEQ multiplex PCR; in TCRdb, only in-frame clones are kept and a portion is missing. The table has 70,000 to 90,000 clones, 91% seen once; the top ten hold 0.5% to 0.7%. These receptors are not linked to any known antigen. Stated time point: week 5, during vaccination. The content of each vaccine dose was 300 ug of mutant IDH1 20-mer peptide, and topical imiquimod accompanied it. Sequences were derived from PBMCs, sampled from a glioma patient whose treatment included an IDH1 peptide vaccine. All receptors come from a woman between 45 and 60 years old with glioma.

This chain connects TRBV5-1 to TRBJ1-3, with no clear D. CDR3 length equals 15 residues. The V gene lost 4 bases and the J gene lost 0 bases, with 11 bases spanning the gap. CDR1 and CDR2 (germline): SGHRS, YFSETQ. The CDR3 bases are TGCGCCAGCAGCCCCGGTGCCGGCTCTGGAAACACCATATATTTT. This codes for CASSPGAGSGNTIYF.

The DNA of the CDR3 is TGTGCCAGCAGATGGACAAGGATCGATACGCAGTATTTT. Translated: CASRWTRIDTQYF. This chain uses TRBV6-5 with TRBJ2-3, with D possibly matching TRBD1 (5 bases). This CDR3 is built from 13 residues. Germline V lookup: CDR1 MNHEY, CDR2 SVGAGI. V gave up 6 bases and J gave up 6 bases, with 13 bases separating them.

This chain connects TRBV25-1 to TRBJ1-6; 9 bases match TRBD1. Trimming at V came to 2 bases and at J to 8 bases, leaving 7 bases not matched to a gene. The germline V gene has CDR1 MGHDK and CDR2 SYGVNS. The CDR3 runs 16 residues. The CDR3, as DNA: TGTGCCAGCAGTGAACCCCGACAGGGGGGTTATTCACCCCTCCACTTT. This gives the protein CASSEPRQGGYSPLHF. The full variable domain, completed using reference TRBV25-1 and TRBJ1-6, is EADIYQTPRYLVIGTGKKITLECSQTMGHDKMYWYQQDPGMELHLIHYSYGVNSTEKGDLSSESTVSRIRTEHFPLTLESARPSHTSQYLCASSEPRQGGYSPLHFGNGTRLTVT.

The chain recombines TRBV6-5 with TRBJ1-4, with D unresolved. The CDR3 spans 14 residues. Germline values: CDR1 MNHEY, CDR2 SVGAGI. Between the trimmed V and J ends, which lost 7 bases and 10 bases, there was a span of 19 bases. CDR3 DNA: TGTGCCAGCAAAGCGGCGGGCGTCGTGGGAAAACTGTTTTTT. It yields the protein CASKAAGVVGKLFF.

The V call is TRBV28, the J call TRBJ2-2; TRBD2 is a possible D gene (6 bases). V was cut by 6 bases and J by 1 base, with 15 bases left in between. This CDR3 spans 16 amino acids. Per the germline V gene, CDR1 is MDHEN and CDR2 is SYDVKM. For the CDR3, the DNA is TGTGCCAGCAGCCCCAGAGTAGCGGAGAACACCGGGGAGCTGTTTTTT. Its protein product is CASSPRVAENTGELFF.

V usage is TRBV6-6 and J usage is TRBJ1-4, with D tentatively TRBD1 (6 bases). Germline-derived CDR1 and CDR2 are MNHNY and SVGAGI (reference sequence). This CDR3 is built from 12 residues. Deletions cut 7 bases from V and 8 bases from J, with 11 bases between. For the CDR3, the DNA is TGTGCCAGCAACAGGGCGACGGAAAAACTGTTTTTT. This translates into CASNRATEKLFF.

Regarding this clone: The junction and the germline gene differ at one end; a read error may be behind it. The rearrangement links TRBV7-7 to TRBJ2-5; TRBD1 matches at 11 bases. The CDR3 runs to 15 residues. Germline V gives CDR1 SSHAT, CDR2 FNYEAQ (reference sequence). Written as DNA, the CDR3 is TGTGCTAGCAGCTCAGGGACAGGGGGCCAAGAGACCCAGTACTTC. Protein: CASSSGTGGQETQYF.

The chain joins TRBV27 to TRBJ2-1; D might be TRBD2 (6 bases). Trimming took 6 bases from V and 3 from J, leaving 12 bases between them. The CDR3 consists of 14 residues. Germline V gives CDR1 MNHEY, CDR2 SMNVEV (reference sequence). CDR3 sequence reads: CASSPGSSYNEQFF. The CDR3 DNA follows: TGTGCCAGCAGCCCCGGGAGTAGCTACAATGAGCAGTTCTTC.

This chain connects TRBV5-1 to TRBJ2-4, with 7 bases matching TRBD1. Germline V gene data show CDR1 as SGHRS and CDR2 as YFSETQ. CDR3 length: 16 residues. V gave up 0 bases and J gave up 0 bases; unmatched junction bases: 3. The CDR3 nucleotides read TGCGCCAGCAGCTTGGGACAGGGAGTAGCCAAAAACATTCAGTACTTC. Its translation: CASSLGQGVAKNIQYF.

As concerns this clone: A read error may account for a junction end that differs from germline. The V gene is TRBV7-7, the J gene TRBJ1-1; D is unresolved. Germline CDR1 is SSHAT and CDR2 is FNYEAQ (reference sequence). The CDR3 length is 13 residues. In DNA form, the CDR3 reads TGTGCTAGCAGCTTAGCGTATAACACTGAAGCTTTCTTT. Its protein is CASSLAYNTEAFF.

The chain is built from TRBV5-1 and TRBJ2-5; perhaps D is TRBD1 or TRBD2 (5 bases each). Germline CDR1 is SGHRS and CDR2 is YFSETQ. The CDR3 contains 14 residues. With 4 bases removed from V and 4 bases from J, the gap between germline ends came to 14 bases. The CDR3 coding sequence is TGCGCCAGCAGCCTCGGGACCGCGGGAGAGACCCAGTACTTC. Amino acids: CASSLGTAGETQYF.

This sequence joins TRBV7-9 and TRBJ1-1, with D maybe TRBD1 (5 bases). Trimming removed 6 bases at V and 3 bases at J, with 11 bases between. Germline V gene lookup returns CDR1 SEHNR and CDR2 FQNEAQ (reference sequence). The CDR3 totals 13 residues. CDR3 sequence: CASSRGADTEAFF. Here the CDR3 DNA reads TGTGCCAGCAGTAGGGGTGCGGACACTGAAGCTTTCTTT.

The chain couples TRBV6-6 to TRBJ2-1; 9 nucleotides align to TRBD2. CDR3 size: 15 residues. The V and J ends lost 2 bases and 7 bases, in that order; junction bases with no gene match: 6. Germline-derived CDR1 and CDR2 are MNHNY and SVGAGI (reference sequence). The CDR3 DNA reads TGTGCCAGCAGTTACGGGGCTAGCGGGGTGAATGAGCAGTTCTTC. This codes for CASSYGASGVNEQFF.

A single count supports this clone. The rearrangement joins TRBV5-1 to TRBJ2-7; D is unresolved. V was cut by 1 base and J by 0 bases, with 23 bases left in between. This CDR3 is built from 19 residues. The germline V gene encodes CDR1 SGHRS and CDR2 YFSETQ. This CDR3 reads CASSLKAFNFQIRSYEQYF. The DNA of the CDR3 is TGCGCCAGCAGCTTGAAGGCCTTCAATTTTCAAATTCGCTCCTACGAGCAGTACTTC.

The CDR3: CAWGGEWTSGRLTSGANVLTF. The CDR3, as DNA: TGTGCCTGGGGTGGGGAGTGGACTAGCGGGAGGTTAACCTCTGGGGCCAACGTCCTGACTTTC. The rearrangement links TRBV30 to TRBJ2-6; 14 nucleotides align to TRBD2. J lost 0 bases, V lost 5 bases, and 15 bases had no gene match. Germline loops: CDR1 GTSNPN, CDR2 SVGIG (reference sequence). This CDR3 is 21 amino acids long.

V usage is TRBV19 and J usage is TRBJ1-1, with a weak D call TRBD1 (5 bases). The CDR3 runs to 14 residues. Germline values: CDR1 LNHDA, CDR2 SQIVND (reference sequence). The V end lost 3 bases, the J end lost 1 base, and 9 bases lay between the germline ends. The CDR3 region has the DNA TGTGCCAGTAGTATGGAGGGACCGAACACTGAAGCTTTCTTT. It specifies CASSMEGPNTEAFF.

V gene TRBV5-6 combines with J gene TRBJ1-1, with D uncertain. The CDR3 spans 15 residues. CDR1 and CDR2 from the germline V gene are SGHDT and YYEEEE. V was trimmed by 0 bases and J by 3 bases, leaving 12 bases between them. CDR3 amino acids: CASSLARKQYTEAFF. CDR3 sequence (DNA): TGTGCCAGCAGCTTGGCCAGAAAACAATACACTGAAGCTTTCTTT.

CDR3 nucleotide sequence: TGTGCCAGCAGCCAAGGGTTAGGCATCGCCTACGAGCAGTACTTC. As protein: CASSQGLGIAYEQYF. The V and J genes are TRBV4-2 and TRBJ2-7; D call uncertain. The V gene lost 1 base and the J gene lost 2 bases, with 12 bases spanning the gap. Germline V lookup: CDR1 LGHNA, CDR2 YNFKEQ. The CDR3 extends over 15 amino acids.

V gene TRBV5-4 combines with J gene TRBJ1-6; 9 bases are shared with TRBD1. Germline loops: CDR1 SGHNT, CDR2 YYREEE (reference sequence). The CDR3 is 15 residues long. After removal of 2 bases from V and 10 bases from J, the junction contained 7 bases not matched to a gene. CDR3 DNA: TGTGCCAGCAGCTTCCTGGGACAGGGAGGGTCACCCCTCCACTTT. Protein: CASSFLGQGGSPLHF.

This clone was observed once. This rearrangement joins TRBV5-1 to TRBJ2-7; D is undetermined. V was clipped by 4 bases and J by 5 bases, with 16 bases between them. CDR1 and CDR2 (germline): SGHRS, YFSETQ. The length of the CDR3 is 14 residues. This CDR3 reads CASSQQGRWDEQYF. The CDR3 DNA follows: TGCGCCAGCAGCCAACAAGGGCGATGGGACGAGCAGTACTTC.

This chain connects TRBV18 to TRBJ2-5; D is perhaps TRBD2 (6 bases). Trimming removed 6 bases at V and 4 bases at J, with 12 bases between. The CDR3 is made up of 13 amino acids. CDR1 KGHSH and CDR2 LQKENI come from the germline V gene. CDR3 loop: CASSGLPGETQYF. The CDR3 nucleotides are TGTGCCAGCTCGGGACTCCCGGGAGAGACCCAGTACTTC. Full variable domain (remainder filled in from reference TRBV18 and TRBJ2-5): NAGVMQNPRHLVRRRGQEARLRCSPMKGHSHVYWYRQLPEEGLKFMVYLQKENIIDESGMPKERFSAEFPKEGPSILRIQQVVRGDSAAYFCASSGLPGETQYFGPGTRLLVL.

In this sample, this clone turned up once. The J gene is TRBJ1-1, the V gene TRBV6-6; unclear D gene. CDR3 size: 14 residues. Trimming stripped 2 bases from V and 5 bases from J, with 12 bases between. Germline V gives CDR1 MNHNY, CDR2 SVGAGI (reference sequence). In nucleotides, the CDR3 is TGTGCCAGCAGTTACACGGCCTTGGAAACTGAAGCTTTCTTT. Encoded protein: CASSYTALETEAFF.

This clone appeared a single time. J is TRBJ1-2 and V is TRBV6-6; D may be TRBD1 (5 bases). Trimming shortened V by 8 bases and J by 6 bases, and 16 bases separated the two germline ends. This CDR3 is built from 13 residues. Germline V gene lookup returns CDR1 MNHNY and CDR2 SVGAGI (reference sequence). CDR3 protein: CASAEGSVDGYTF. The CDR3 DNA reads as TGTGCCAGCGCGGAGGGGTCGGTGGATGGCTACACCTTC.

This rearrangement joins TRBV6-1 to TRBJ1-2, with 10 bases fitting TRBD1. Trimming took 5 bases from V and 6 from J; bases not matched to a gene: 6. This CDR3 is 14 amino acids long. Germline V gene data show CDR1 as MNHNS and CDR2 as SASEGT. Here the CDR3 reads CASSPGGQGNGYTF. The DNA for the CDR3 is TGTGCCAGCAGTCCCGGGGGACAGGGGAATGGCTACACCTTC.

In its sample, this clone was seen once. The chain has TRBV25-1 and TRBJ1-2, with D possibly TRBD1 on 6 matching bases. Trimming removed 5 bases from V and 8 bases from J, with 24 bases in between. CDR3 size: 16 residues. Germline CDR1 MGHDK, CDR2 SYGVNS. CDR3 nucleotide sequence: TGTGCCAGCAGTAACACTGGACAGACTGCCGTTAGGGGCTACACCTTC. Its protein is CASSNTGQTAVRGYTF.

The CDR3 sequence is CASGQGRTGELFF. The CDR3 nucleotides read TGTGCCAGTGGCCAGGGAAGGACCGGGGAGCTGTTTTTT. The V call is TRBV19, the J call TRBJ2-2, with D possibly TRBD1 on 5 matching bases. V lost 8 bases and J 5 bases, leaving 12 bases between the germline ends. This CDR3 has 13 amino acids. Per germline, CDR1 LNHDA and CDR2 SQIVND (reference sequence). Drawing the rest from reference TRBV19 and TRBJ2-2, the complete variable domain is DGGITQSPKYLFRKEGQNVTLSCEQNLNHDAMYWYRQDPGQGLRLIYYSQIVNDFQKGDIAEGYSVSREKKESFPLTVTSAQKNPTAFYLCASGQGRTGELFFGEGSRLTVL.

The chain joins TRBV30 to TRBJ2-7; TRBD1 matches at 8 bases. Unmatched junction bases numbered 13, after V lost 4 bases and J lost 5 bases. CDR3 length: 15 amino acids. CDR1 is GTSNPN, CDR2 SVGIG, per germline (reference sequence). In nucleotides, the CDR3 is TGTGCCTGGAACGCCGGGCAGGGGGCGCTGGACGAGCAGTACTTC. It yields the protein CAWNAGQGALDEQYF.

This chain joins TRBV5-5 and TRBJ1-1; no definite D call. Trimming stripped 4 bases from V and 1 base from J, with 11 bases between. Germline values: CDR1 SGHKS, CDR2 YYEKEE (reference sequence). The CDR3 totals 14 residues. DNA of the CDR3: TGTGCCAGCAGCGTTCTGTGGGGGAACACTGAAGCTTTCTTT. It yields the protein CASSVLWGNTEAFF.

V gene TRBV2 combines with J gene TRBJ2-3; maybe TRBD1 (6 bases). This CDR3 has 14 amino acids. The V end lost 7 bases, the J end lost 3 bases, and 14 bases lay between the germline ends. Germline values: CDR1 SNHLY, CDR2 FYNNEI. CDR3 in DNA: TGTGCCAGCACCTCCCCAGGGGTTACAGATACGCAGTATTTT. Translated: CASTSPGVTDTQYF.

The chain recombines TRBV9 with TRBJ2-5, with D perhaps assigned TRBD1 or TRBD2 (5 bases each). The CDR3 loop spans 13 amino acids. Trimming shortened V by 2 bases and J by 4 bases, and 9 bases separated the two germline ends. Germline CDR1 is SGDLS and CDR2 is YYNGEE. The CDR3 here is CASSVRDGETQYF. The CDR3 DNA sequence: TGTGCCAGCAGCGTCCGGGACGGAGAGACCCAGTACTTC.

This chain joins TRBV30 and TRBJ2-1; possibly TRBD2 for D (6 bases). The germline V and J ends were trimmed by 8 bases and 6 bases, with 14 bases remaining between them. Per germline, CDR1 GTSNPN and CDR2 SVGIG (reference sequence). This CDR3 contains 12 residues. Written as DNA, the CDR3 is TGTGCCGCCTCCCAGGGAGGCAATGAGCAGTTCTTC. It is translated as CAASQGGNEQFF. Based on the CDR3 plus reference TRBV30 and TRBJ2-1, the full variable domain is SQTIHQWPATLVQPVGSPLSLECTVEGTSNPNLYWYRQAAGRGLQLLFYSVGIGQISSEVPQNLSASRPQDRQFILSSKKLLLSDSGFYLCAASQGGNEQFFGPGTRLTVL.